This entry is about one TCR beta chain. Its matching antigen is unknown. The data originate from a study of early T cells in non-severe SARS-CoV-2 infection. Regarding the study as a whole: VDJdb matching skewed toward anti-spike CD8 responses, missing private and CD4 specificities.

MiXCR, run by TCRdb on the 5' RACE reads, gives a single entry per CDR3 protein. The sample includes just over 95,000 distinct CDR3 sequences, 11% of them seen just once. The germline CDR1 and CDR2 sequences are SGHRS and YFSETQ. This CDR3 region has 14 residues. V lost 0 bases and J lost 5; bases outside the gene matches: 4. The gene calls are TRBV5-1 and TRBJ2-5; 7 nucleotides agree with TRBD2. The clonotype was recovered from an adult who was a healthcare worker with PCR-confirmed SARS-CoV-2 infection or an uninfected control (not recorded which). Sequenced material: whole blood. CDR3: CASSLGREKETQYF. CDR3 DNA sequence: TGCGCCAGCAGCTTGGGGCGGGAGAAGGAGACCCAGTACTTC.